This TCR beta chain was obtained from a study of neurological immune-mediated disorders. Study outcomes and limitations: Expanded clones shared no identical CDR3 amino acid sequences across subjects, which suggested private TCR-beta repertoires in all groups.

TCRdb redid the calling of the 5' RACE reads with MiXCR, one entry per CDR3 protein. The sample records tens of thousands of distinct CDR3 sequences, less than 5.5% being singletons. CDR1 is MGHDK, CDR2 SYGVNS, per germline. This CDR3 has 13 residues. The germline V and J ends were trimmed by 5 bases and 10 bases, with 12 bases remaining between them. This clonotype was counted a few times. What it binds is unknown. This sequence was found in a woman aged 25 to 45 with multiple sclerosis. The chain has TRBV25-1 and TRBJ1-6; D unresolved. Sequenced material: PBMCs. CDR3 in DNA: TGTGCCAGCAGTATCCAAACTGGCTCACCCCTCCACTTT. This encodes CASSIQTGSPLHF.